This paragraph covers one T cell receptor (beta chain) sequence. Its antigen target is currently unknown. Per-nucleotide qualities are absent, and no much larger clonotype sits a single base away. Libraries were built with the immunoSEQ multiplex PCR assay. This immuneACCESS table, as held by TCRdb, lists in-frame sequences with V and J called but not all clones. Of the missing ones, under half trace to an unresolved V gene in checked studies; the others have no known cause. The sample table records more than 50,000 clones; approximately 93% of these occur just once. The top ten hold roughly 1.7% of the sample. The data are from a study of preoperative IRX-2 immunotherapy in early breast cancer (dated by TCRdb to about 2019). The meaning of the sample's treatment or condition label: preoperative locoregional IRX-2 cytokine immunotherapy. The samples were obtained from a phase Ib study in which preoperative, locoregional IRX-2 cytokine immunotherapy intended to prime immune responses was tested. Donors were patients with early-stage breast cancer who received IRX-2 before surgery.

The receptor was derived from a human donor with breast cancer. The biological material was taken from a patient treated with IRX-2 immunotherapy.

The nucleotide sequence reads TGTGCCAGCTCAGCGGGGGGGCCCTACAATGAGCAGTTCTTC. It is translated as CASSAGGPYNEQFF. The chain was built from TRBV28 and TRBJ2-1, and 10 bases in between align with TRBD2. Taken from cysteine to phenylalanine, the CDR3 has 14 residues. Solely the CDR3 DNA is kept, with 42 bases framed from the first base. Here V drops 8 bases and J drops 2 bases, and the junction holds 3 bases not matched to any gene. CDR1 and CDR2 are read off the germline V gene as MDHEN and SYDVKM.